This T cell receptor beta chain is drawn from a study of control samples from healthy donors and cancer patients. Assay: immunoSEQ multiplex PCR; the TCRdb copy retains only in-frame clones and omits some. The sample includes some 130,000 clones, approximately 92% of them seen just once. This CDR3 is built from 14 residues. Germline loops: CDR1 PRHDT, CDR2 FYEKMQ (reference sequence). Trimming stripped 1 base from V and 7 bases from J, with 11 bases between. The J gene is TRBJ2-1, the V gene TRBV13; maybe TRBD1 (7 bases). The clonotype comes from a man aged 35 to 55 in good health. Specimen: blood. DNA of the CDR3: TGTGCCAGCAGCTTAGAGGGGGGACAGAATGAGCAGTTCTTC. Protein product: CASSLEGGQNEQFF.